This TCR beta chain is from a study of cytomegalovirus exposure and HLA in healthy donors. In germline, CDR1 is SEHNR, CDR2 FQNEAQ (reference sequence). CDR3 length equals 15 residues. Trimming at V came to 4 bases and at J to 2 bases, leaving 4 bases not matched to a gene. Primers: 60 Vbeta forward and 13 Jbeta reverse. Measured with immunoSEQ multiplex PCR; TCRdb has only the in-frame clones, and not every one. Of just over 150,000 clones in the sample, roughly 80% were seen once. The rearrangement uses TRBV7-9 and TRBJ1-5, with TRBD1 matching 8 bases. The clonotype was recovered from a woman in her 30s in good health and CMV-seronegative. The sequenced material came from PBMCs. The CDR3 here is CASSSAGGGNQPQHF. The CDR3 coding sequence is TGTGCCAGCAGCTCGGCAGGGGGCGGCAATCAGCCCCAGCATTTT.